The 31 T cell receptor beta chains below all came from one sample that was sequenced in a study of blood T cell repertoires in COVID-19. Using immunoSEQ multiplex PCR, the repertoire was profiled, and TCRdb retains in-frame clones only, with some absent. In the table there are over 200,000 clones, approximately 86% of which are singletons. Sequenced input: PBMCs or T cells enriched from blood (not recorded which). Receptor source: a man between 18 and 35 years old with acute COVID-19.

The chain carries TRBV7-9 and TRBJ2-5; 7 positions agree with TRBD1. V was clipped by 1 base and J by 5 bases; unmatched bases: 10. Germline V gives CDR1 SEHNR, CDR2 FQNEAQ (reference sequence). The CDR3 runs 16 residues. The CDR3 DNA reads as TGTGCCAGCAGCTTAGACCGACAGGGAAGGCCCGAGACCCAGTACTTC. It specifies CASSLDRQGRPETQYF.

V is TRBV4-2 and J is TRBJ2-2, with D possibly matching TRBD2 (6 bases). Germline loops: CDR1 LGHNA, CDR2 YNFKEQ. V lost 1 base and J lost 0, with 15 bases in between. The CDR3 runs 18 residues. CDR3 loop: CASSQGPHSGSNTGELFF. The CDR3 DNA reads as TGTGCCAGCAGCCAAGGCCCCCACAGCGGGTCGAACACCGGGGAGCTGTTTTTT.

This clone was seen a handful of times. V gene TRBV5-1 combines with J gene TRBJ2-1, with 8 positions matching TRBD2. J gave up 1 base and V 0 bases, and 3 bases lay outside the gene matches. CDR1 is SGHRS, CDR2 YFSETQ, per germline. This CDR3 spans 16 amino acids. This CDR3 reads CASSLGAGVSYNEQFF. CDR3 in DNA: TGCGCCAGCAGCTTGGGAGCGGGAGTTTCCTACAATGAGCAGTTCTTC.

The rearrangement joins TRBV3-1 (or the pseudogene TRBV3-2) to TRBJ1-1; tentatively, D is TRBD1 (5 bases). V was cut by 6 bases and J by 5 bases, with 10 bases left in between. This CDR3 region has 12 residues. Germline V CDR1 and CDR2: LGHDT, YNNKEL (reference sequence). CDR3 nucleotide sequence: TGTGCCAGCAGACACCGGGGGACTGAAGCTTTCTTT. Its translation is CASRHRGTEAFF.

The rearrangement joins TRBV14 to TRBJ2-7; 9 bases line up with TRBD1. In germline, CDR1 is SGHDN, CDR2 FVKESK. The CDR3 length is 15 residues. V lost 4 bases to trimming and J lost 5 bases; unmatched junction nucleotides: 9. CDR3 nucleotides: TGTGCCAGCAGCCCCCGGGACAGGGCCCCCCACGAGCAGTACTTC. It translates to CASSPRDRAPHEQYF.

This rearrangement joins TRBV24-1 to TRBJ2-5, with D perhaps TRBD1 (6 bases). There are 16 residues in the CDR3. Trimming took 3 bases from V and 3 from J, leaving 16 bases between them. Germline V lookup: CDR1 KGHDR, CDR2 SFDVKD. The CDR3: CATSDDHPGVEETQYF. For the CDR3, the DNA is TGTGCCACCAGTGATGACCATCCAGGGGTAGAAGAGACCCAGTACTTC.

The chain is built from TRBV6-5 and TRBJ2-7; no definite D call. V was pared by 3 bases and J by 5 bases, with 11 bases between. From germline, CDR1 is MNHEY and CDR2 SVGAGI. This CDR3 spans 13 amino acids. The CDR3, as DNA: TGTGCCAGCAGTTATCACTCCACGGACGAGCAGTACTTC. It translates to CASSYHSTDEQYF.

The chain carries TRBV28 and TRBJ2-4; 7 positions agree with TRBD1. The CDR3 spans 16 residues. V shed 6 bases and J 0 bases; nucleotides not matched to a gene: 8. The germline CDR1 and CDR2 sequences are MDHEN and SYDVKM. The CDR3: CASSRGGAGAKNIQYF. CDR3 coding DNA: TGTGCCAGCAGCCGAGGGGGCGCCGGAGCCAAAAACATTCAGTACTTC.

This chain uses TRBV10-3 with TRBJ1-2; D is undetermined. Germline CDR1 and CDR2: ENHRY and SYGVKD. With 3 bases removed from V and 0 bases from J, the gap between germline ends came to 8 bases. The length of the CDR3 is 14 residues. The CDR3 protein is CAISDGGANYGYTF. CDR3 nucleotide sequence: TGTGCCATCAGTGACGGCGGGGCTAACTATGGCTACACCTTC.

The chain carries TRBV6-5 and TRBJ2-3, with TRBD1 matching 7 bases. Per the germline V gene, CDR1 is MNHEY and CDR2 is SVGAGI. The CDR3 runs to 15 residues. V gave up 7 bases and J gave up 0 bases; unmatched junction bases: 7. CDR3 sequence: CASTQGQPSTDTQYF. For the CDR3, the DNA is TGTGCCAGCACCCAGGGACAGCCTAGCACAGATACGCAGTATTTT.

The chain links TRBV6-2 or TRBV6-3 to TRBJ2-7; 8 bases align to TRBD1. Germline V gene lookup returns CDR1 MNHEY and CDR2 SVGEGT. V was pared by 0 bases and J by 5 bases, with 6 bases of the junction left unmatched. This CDR3 is 15 amino acids long. For the CDR3, the DNA is TGTGCCAGCAGTTACTCGACAGGGGAAAGCGACGAGCAGTACTTC. Amino acid sequence: CASSYSTGESDEQYF.

The rearrangement links TRBV9 to TRBJ2-7; D may be TRBD2 (5 bases). V gave up 4 bases and J gave up 2 bases, with 10 bases separating them. The CDR3 is 13 residues long. Germline V gene data show CDR1 as SGDLS and CDR2 as YYNGEE. The CDR3 spells CASSPGETYEQYF. The CDR3 region has the DNA TGTGCCAGCAGCCCCGGGGAAACCTACGAGCAGTACTTC.

The chain links TRBV4-1 to TRBJ1-5; D may be TRBD1 (6 bases). The CDR3 loop spans 15 amino acids. The germline V gene has CDR1 MGHRA and CDR2 YSYEKL. Trimming stripped 3 bases from V and 11 bases from J, with 20 bases between. The CDR3: CASSQAGASLGSQHF. The CDR3 region has the DNA TGCGCCAGCAGCCAGGCAGGGGCCTCGTTGGGATCCCAGCATTTT.

The chain joins TRBV28 to TRBJ1-5; D call uncertain. Germline lookup yields CDR1 MDHEN and CDR2 SYDVKM. CDR3 length equals 14 residues. Trimming left V 4 bases short and J 2 bases short, with 9 bases between. CDR3 loop: CASSSREGNQPQHF. Here the CDR3 DNA reads TGTGCCAGCAGTTCAAGGGAGGGCAATCAGCCCCAGCATTTT.

The genes are TRBV4-1 and TRBJ2-5, with a weak D call TRBD2 (6 bases). The CDR3 is made up of 15 amino acids. Germline V gene data show CDR1 as MGHRA and CDR2 as YSYEKL. V shed 6 bases and J shed 1 base, with 15 bases lying between them. The CDR3 spells CASRAEERAQETQYF. Here the CDR3 DNA reads TGCGCCAGCAGAGCGGAGGAGCGGGCCCAAGAGACCCAGTACTTC.

This chain joins TRBV4-1 and TRBJ2-7; TRBD2 matches at 9 bases. J was trimmed by 0 bases and V by 4 bases; bases with no gene match: 4. Germline CDR1 MGHRA, CDR2 YSYEKL. CDR3 length equals 15 residues. CDR3 protein: CASSRAAGGSYEQYF. CDR3 in DNA: TGCGCCAGCAGCCGGGCAGCGGGAGGCTCCTACGAGCAGTACTTC.

The chain couples TRBV28 to TRBJ1-5, with 7 bases that match TRBD1. CDR1 and CDR2 (germline): MDHEN, SYDVKM. Unmatched junction bases numbered 5, after V lost 8 bases and J lost 1 base. CDR3 size: 14 residues. The CDR3 is CASWLQGSNQPQHF. The DNA of the CDR3 is TGTGCCAGCTGGCTACAGGGGAGCAATCAGCCCCAGCATTTT.

In regard to this clone: This sample also contains other DNA sequences that code for the same CDR3. J is TRBJ1-2 and V is TRBV28; D unresolved. Trimming shortened V by 2 bases and J by 5 bases, and 6 bases separated the two germline ends. Germline V gene sequence: CDR1 MDHEN, CDR2 SYDVKM. CDR3 length: 12 amino acids. The CDR3 is CASSLGGYGYTF. For the CDR3, the DNA is TGTGCCAGCAGTTTAGGAGGTTATGGCTACACCTTC.

The chain recombines TRBV29-1 with TRBJ2-3; the D gene is possibly TRBD2 (5 bases). Trimming took 7 bases from V and 5 from J, leaving 13 bases between them. This CDR3 is 12 amino acids long. Germline V gives CDR1 SQVTM, CDR2 ANQGSEA. In DNA, the CDR3 is TGCAGCGCCAATATCGCGGGAGATACGCAGTATTTT. Amino acid sequence: CSANIAGDTQYF.

The chain carries TRBV5-1 and TRBJ2-1; perhaps TRBD2 as D (5 bases). CDR1 is SGHRS, CDR2 YFSETQ, per germline. CDR3 length: 14 amino acids. Trimming removed 0 bases at V and 7 bases at J, with 11 bases between. Here the CDR3 reads CASSLGGSPNEQFF. CDR3 sequence (DNA): TGCGCCAGCAGCTTGGGAGGGAGTCCGAATGAGCAGTTCTTC. Complete variable domain (other parts from reference TRBV5-1 and TRBJ2-1): KAGVTQTPRYLIKTRGQQVTLSCSPISGHRSVSWYQQTPGQGLQFLFEYFSETQRNKGNFPGRFSGRQFSNSRSEMNVSTLELGDSALYLCASSLGGSPNEQFFGPGTRLTVL.

This clone has just a few counts. The chain joins TRBV5-1 to TRBJ2-2; weak D call: TRBD1 (7 bases). Between the trimmed V and J ends, which lost 4 bases and 4 bases, there was a span of 17 bases. This CDR3 contains 16 residues. Germline V gene lookup returns CDR1 SGHRS and CDR2 YFSETQ. The CDR3 region has the DNA TGCGCCAGCAGCGGCGGGACAGATGGCAGCACCGGGGAGCTGTTTTTT. Its protein product is CASSGGTDGSTGELFF.

This clone was observed a handful of times. The chain couples TRBV12-5 to TRBJ1-5, with 7 positions matching TRBD1. V was clipped by 3 bases and J by 2 bases; unmatched bases: 7. The CDR3 consists of 16 residues. Per germline, CDR1 LGHNT and CDR2 FRNRAP. The CDR3 DNA reads TGTGCTAGTGGTTTTTTAGTTGGACAGGGCAATCAGCCCCAGCATTTT. Its protein is CASGFLVGQGNQPQHF.

The chain couples TRBV11-2 to TRBJ2-3; TRBD2 matches at 9 bases. The CDR3 is 15 amino acids. The J segment lost 7 bases and the V segment lost 4 bases, leaving 9 bases of the junction unmatched. Germline CDR1 is SGHAT and CDR2 is FQNNGV. DNA of the CDR3: TGTGCCAGCAGCTCAGAGGAGACTAGCGGAAATACGCAGTATTTT. Protein sequence: CASSSEETSGNTQYF. The full variable domain, in which reference TRBV11-2 and TRBJ2-3 provide the parts outside the CDR3, is EAGVAQSPRYKIIEKRQSVAFWCNPISGHATLYWYQQILGQGPKLLIQFQNNGVVDDSQLPKDRFSAERLKGVDSTLKIQPAKLEDSAVYLCASSSEETSGNTQYFGPGTRLTVL.

The chain joins TRBV6-6 to TRBJ1-1; no definite D call. The CDR3 is 13 residues long. Trimming pared 5 bases from V and 3 bases from J, leaving 10 bases between. Germline assignment: CDR1 MNHNY and CDR2 SVGAGI (reference sequence). CDR3 bases: TGTGCCAGCAGTAAACCTCAGGACACTGAAGCTTTCTTT. Its protein is CASSKPQDTEAFF.

This sequence joins TRBV2 and TRBJ2-7, with 7 bases fitting TRBD1. V lost 2 bases and J lost 5; bases outside the gene matches: 12. This CDR3 contains 16 residues. Germline V gene data show CDR1 as SNHLY and CDR2 as FYNNEI. Here the CDR3 reads CASSEPGYRGANEQYF. The CDR3, as DNA: TGTGCCAGCAGTGAACCGGGTTACAGGGGTGCGAACGAGCAGTACTTC.

The chain carries TRBV24-1 and TRBJ2-7, with a weak D call TRBD1 (5 bases). CDR3 length equals 16 residues. Germline V gene sequence: CDR1 KGHDR, CDR2 SFDVKD. V dropped 1 base and J dropped 1 base, with 13 bases sitting between them. CDR3 coding DNA: TGTGCCACCAGTGATTTTCCCCCCAGGGTTTCCTACGAGCAGTACTTC. It yields the protein CATSDFPPRVSYEQYF.

V gene TRBV19 combines with J gene TRBJ1-1; TRBD1 agrees at 10 bases. Germline V gene data show CDR1 as LNHDA and CDR2 as SQIVND (reference sequence). The CDR3 runs to 16 residues. V was pared by 5 bases and J by 4 bases, with 10 bases of the junction left unmatched. The CDR3 nucleotides are TGTGCCAGTAGTCCTCGACAGGGGGCTAGGGCCACTGAAGCTTTCTTT. Protein product: CASSPRQGARATEAFF.

The chain links TRBV4-1 to TRBJ2-3; 7 bases are a match to TRBD2. J lost 0 bases, V lost 1 base, and 4 bases had no gene match. From germline, CDR1 is MGHRA and CDR2 YSYEKL. The CDR3 has 16 residues. The CDR3 region has the DNA TGCGCCAGCAGCCAAGGTAGCGGGCCTAGCACAGATACGCAGTATTTT. Protein sequence: CASSQGSGPSTDTQYF.

The gene calls are TRBV6-2 or TRBV6-3 and TRBJ1-5; TRBD1 is a possible D gene (5 bases). Germline V gene lookup returns CDR1 MNHEY and CDR2 SVGEGT. The CDR3 loop spans 14 amino acids. With 5 bases removed from V and 7 bases from J, the gap between germline ends came to 15 bases. The CDR3 region is CASSPTRAGQPQHF. Here the CDR3 DNA reads TGTGCCAGCAGTCCCACCAGGGCTGGGCAGCCCCAGCATTTT.

The gene calls are TRBV27 and TRBJ2-7; 9 bases are shared with TRBD2. The CDR3 runs to 16 residues. Germline CDR1 and CDR2: MNHEY and SMNVEV (reference sequence). Trimming at V came to 5 bases and at J to 3 bases, leaving 11 bases not matched to a gene. This CDR3 is CASSRDRTSAFYEQYF. The CDR3 region has the DNA TGTGCCAGCAGTAGAGACCGGACTAGCGCTTTCTACGAGCAGTACTTC.

J is TRBJ2-1 and V is TRBV5-4; a weak D match, TRBD1 (6 bases). Deletions cut 2 bases from V and 4 bases from J, with 13 bases between. From germline, CDR1 is SGHNT and CDR2 YYREEE (reference sequence). CDR3 length: 15 amino acids. The CDR3 protein is CASSLRTATYNEQFF. DNA for the CDR3: TGTGCCAGCAGCTTAAGGACAGCCACTTACAATGAGCAGTTCTTC.